Listed here are 27 T cell receptor beta chains from one sample, sequenced in a study of blood T cell repertoires in COVID-19. Libraries were prepared by immunoSEQ multiplex PCR; TCRdb keeps only in-frame clonotypes and omits some of them. Seen here are nearly 200,000 clones, just under 85% observed once, and the top ten hold about 6.9%. The source material was peripheral blood. The receptors shown here come from a human donor with acute or convalescent COVID-19. The donor label of this sample is uncertain.

This chain's CDR3 is CASRGNRGSTGELFF. The CDR3 nucleotides are TGTGCCAGCAGGGGGAACAGGGGGTCCACCGGGGAGCTGTTTTTT. The V call is TRBV7-2, the J call TRBJ2-2; 8 nucleotides align to TRBD1. Germline trimming cut 6 bases from V and 4 bases from J; bases unmatched to any gene: 7. This CDR3 contains 15 residues. CDR1 and CDR2 from the germline V gene are SGHTA and FQGNSA. The full variable domain, with the rest looked up from reference TRBV7-2 and TRBJ2-2, is GAGVSQSPSNKVTEKGKDVELRCDPISGHTALYWYRQSLGQGLEFLIYFQGNSAPDKSGLPSDRFSAERTGGSVSTLTIQRTQQEDSAVYLCASRGNRGSTGELFFGEGSRLTVL.

The chain uses TRBV10-3 and TRBJ2-2, with 7 bases matching TRBD1. The CDR3 runs to 16 residues. The germline V gene has CDR1 ENHRY and CDR2 SYGVKD. V trimming: 3 bases; J trimming: 3 bases; junction bases outside the gene matches: 7. As DNA, the CDR3 is TGTGCCATCAGTGAAGGGAGACAGGGTGACACCGGGGAGCTGTTTTTT. It encodes CAISEGRQGDTGELFF.

The chain links TRBV28 to TRBJ2-2, with 7 bases identical to TRBD1. Germline V gives CDR1 MDHEN, CDR2 SYDVKM. Trimming at V came to 7 bases and at J to 2 bases, leaving 10 bases not matched to a gene. This CDR3 has 16 residues. CDR3 in amino acids: CASISAGTANTGELFF. CDR3 sequence (DNA): TGTGCCAGCATTTCCGCCGGGACAGCAAACACCGGGGAGCTGTTTTTT.

This chain uses TRBV29-1 with TRBJ1-2; 9 bases map to TRBD1. Germline values: CDR1 SQVTM, CDR2 ANQGSEA. This CDR3 region has 14 residues. V was pared by 8 bases and J by 1 base, with 8 bases of the junction left unmatched. The CDR3 loop reads CSCGQGIINYGYTF. For the CDR3, the DNA is TGCAGCTGCGGACAGGGGATCATTAACTATGGCTACACCTTC. Combining the CDR3 with reference TRBV29-1 and TRBJ1-2 gives the whole variable domain SAVISQKPSRDICQRGTSLTIQCQVDSQVTMMFWYRQQPGQSLTLIATANQGSEATYESGFVIDKFPISRPNLTFSTLTVSNMSPEDSSIYLCSCGQGIINYGYTFGSGTRLTVV.

V and J are TRBV4-1 and TRBJ1-5; no clear D gene. V was shortened by 0 bases and J by 5 bases, with 8 bases between the two germline ends. This CDR3 region has 14 residues. Germline V lookup: CDR1 MGHRA, CDR2 YSYEKL. The CDR3 DNA follows: TGCGCCAGCAGCCAAGATGGCGGGCATCAGCCCCAGCATTTT. Amino acids: CASSQDGGHQPQHF.

This clone appeared a few times. The genes are TRBV10-3 and TRBJ2-7, with 14 bases identical to TRBD2. With 6 bases clipped from V and 0 bases from J, the junction kept 4 bases outside the gene matches. This CDR3 comprises 16 residues. Germline CDR1 is ENHRY and CDR2 is SYGVKD. The DNA for the CDR3 is TGTGCCATCAGAGCGGGGACTAGCGGGAGCTCCTACGAGCAGTACTTC. This translates into CAIRAGTSGSSYEQYF.

J is TRBJ1-2 and V is TRBV4-2; a possible D gene is TRBD1 (6 bases). CDR3 length: 14 amino acids. Germline CDR1 reads LGHNA; CDR2 reads YNFKEQ. The ends were cut back, 0 bases at V and 4 bases at J, with 9 bases in the middle. In DNA form, the CDR3 reads TGTGCCAGCAGCCAAGAACAGGGAAGCTATGGCTACACCTTC. Translation gives CASSQEQGSYGYTF.

The chain combines TRBV29-1 with TRBJ1-1, with D unclear. Germline V gene data show CDR1 as SQVTM and CDR2 as ANQGSEA. Trimming cost V 3 bases and J 0 bases, with 5 bases left between them. The CDR3 length is 12 residues. The CDR3 protein is CSVDILNTEAFF. The DNA for the CDR3 is TGCAGCGTTGACATCCTGAACACTGAAGCTTTCTTT.

This sequence joins TRBV5-1 and TRBJ2-5; 11 bases agree with TRBD1. The CDR3 totals 15 residues. Trimming took 4 bases from V and 6 from J; bases not matched to a gene: 8. CDR1 is SGHRS, CDR2 YFSETQ, per germline. CDR3 sequence reads: CASSPGQGVAKTQYF. CDR3 bases: TGCGCCAGCAGCCCGGGACAGGGGGTGGCTAAGACCCAGTACTTC.

This clone was detected once. This sequence joins TRBV4-2 and TRBJ1-6; D ambiguous. The CDR3 is made up of 14 amino acids. Germline V lookup: CDR1 LGHNA, CDR2 YNFKEQ. Deletions cut 0 bases from V and 5 bases from J, with 5 bases between. CDR3 coding DNA: TGTGCCAGCAGCCAAGATCGTAATAATTCACCCCTCCACTTT. This encodes CASSQDRNNSPLHF.

The rearrangement joins TRBV5-1 to TRBJ2-7; D may be TRBD2 (5 bases). Germline values: CDR1 SGHRS, CDR2 YFSETQ. Trimming took 4 bases from V and 1 from J, leaving 9 bases between them. The CDR3 spans 13 residues. The DNA of the CDR3 is TGCGCCAGCAGCCCGGGGTCTTCCTACGAGCAGTACTTC. It yields the protein CASSPGSSYEQYF.

This chain joins TRBV5-4 and TRBJ2-1, with 8 bases lining up with TRBD1. The V gene end was trimmed by 3 bases and the J gene end by 5 bases; junction bases not matched to a gene: 10. Germline V gene lookup returns CDR1 SGHNT and CDR2 YYREEE (reference sequence). This CDR3 region has 16 residues. The CDR3 sequence is CASSYPGTGGNNEQFF. In DNA, the CDR3 is TGTGCCAGCAGCTATCCCGGGACAGGAGGGAACAATGAGCAGTTCTTC. The full variable domain, with the rest looked up from reference TRBV5-4 and TRBJ2-1, is ETGVTQSPTHLIKTRGQQVTLRCSSQSGHNTVSWYQQALGQGPQFIFQYYREEENGRGNFPPRFSGLQFPNYSSELNVNALELDDSALYLCASSYPGTGGNNEQFFGPGTRLTVL.

The chain couples TRBV28 to TRBJ2-7; 11 bases align to TRBD2. V gave up 5 bases and J gave up 2 bases; unmatched junction bases: 11. The CDR3 has 17 residues. Germline loops: CDR1 MDHEN, CDR2 SYDVKM. The CDR3: CASSPVGTSGAAYEQYF. The DNA of the CDR3 is TGTGCCAGCAGTCCCGTCGGGACTAGCGGTGCTGCCTACGAGCAGTACTTC.

The chain has TRBV7-2 and TRBJ2-1, with TRBD2 identical over 9 bases. This CDR3 is 15 amino acids long. V lost 2 bases and J lost 3; bases outside the gene matches: 2. The germline gives CDR1 SGHTA, CDR2 FQGNSA. The CDR3 DNA reads TGTGCCAGCAGCTTAAGAGCGGGAGGCTACAATGAGCAGTTCTTC. It specifies CASSLRAGGYNEQFF.

This clone was seen a few times. The chain employs TRBV20-1 and TRBJ2-1; 14 nucleotides agree with TRBD2. The CDR3 totals 15 residues. Unmatched junction bases numbered 8, after V lost 3 bases and J lost 10 bases. The germline V gene encodes CDR1 DFQATT and CDR2 SNEGSKA (reference sequence). CDR3 nucleotides: TGCAGTGCTAGTGCCGGGACTAGCGGGAGAGGCGAGCAGTTCTTC. Protein product: CSASAGTSGRGEQFF.

This clone appeared a single time. The chain carries TRBV9 and TRBJ2-1, with TRBD2 identical over 8 bases. Trimming removed 0 bases from V and 15 bases from J; junction bases left unmatched: 20. There are 17 residues in the CDR3. Germline-derived CDR1 and CDR2 are SGDLS and YYNGEE. The CDR3 is CASSVAGSGNPAGNMFF. The CDR3 DNA sequence: TGTGCCAGCAGCGTAGCCGGTAGCGGGAATCCAGCAGGGAATATGTTCTTC.

This clone was picked up one time. The chain uses TRBV19 and TRBJ2-6; 7 positions agree with TRBD1. The trim removed 4 bases at V and 0 bases at J, leaving 6 bases unmatched. The CDR3 has 17 residues. The germline CDR1 and CDR2 sequences are LNHDA and SQIVND (reference sequence). CDR3 sequence: CASSTHRTGSGANVLTF. The CDR3 nucleotides read TGTGCCAGTAGTACCCACAGGACAGGCTCTGGGGCCAACGTCCTGACTTTC.

The table lists this clone with a count of one. The chain uses TRBV2 and TRBJ2-7; 9 bases line up with TRBD2. This CDR3 has 17 amino acids. CDR1 is SNHLY and CDR2 is FYNNEI in the germline V gene. V lost 0 bases, J lost 3 bases, and 9 bases stayed unmatched. The CDR3 reads CASSEATYSGRGYEQYF. The CDR3 DNA is TGTGCCAGCAGTGAAGCTACGTATAGCGGGAGAGGCTACGAGCAGTACTTC.

V is TRBV18 and J is TRBJ2-7, with 7 bases identical to TRBD2. With V trimmed by 1 base and J by 0 bases, 6 bases remained unmatched. The CDR3 runs 16 residues. Germline values: CDR1 KGHSH, CDR2 LQKENI. The CDR3 DNA sequence: TGTGCCAGCTCACCACTAGCGGGCTTAAGCTCCTACGAGCAGTACTTC. Its protein is CASSPLAGLSSYEQYF.

V and J are TRBV9 and TRBJ2-2; 10 bases match TRBD1. The J segment lost 7 bases and the V segment lost 2 bases, leaving 8 bases of the junction unmatched. This CDR3 is 16 amino acids long. Looked up from germline, CDR1 is SGDLS and CDR2 is YYNGEE. The CDR3 reads CASSVTGGGVVGELFF. CDR3 DNA sequence: TGTGCCAGCAGCGTGACAGGGGGCGGGGTCGTCGGGGAGCTGTTTTTT.

The chain joins TRBV11-2 to TRBJ2-5; TRBD1 matches 10 bases. Trimming at V came to 1 base and at J to 5 bases, leaving 4 bases not matched to a gene. The germline CDR1 and CDR2 sequences are SGHAT and FQNNGV. CDR3 length: 15 residues. CDR3 coding DNA: TGTGCCAGCAGCTTAGGAGGGACAGGGGTGGAGACCCAGTACTTC. The encoded protein is CASSLGGTGVETQYF. The variable domain in full, completed from reference TRBV11-2 and TRBJ2-5, reads EAGVAQSPRYKIIEKRQSVAFWCNPISGHATLYWYQQILGQGPKLLIQFQNNGVVDDSQLPKDRFSAERLKGVDSTLKIQPAKLEDSAVYLCASSLGGTGVETQYFGPGTRLLVL.

The chain couples TRBV4-2 to TRBJ2-2; 11 positions match TRBD2. The CDR3 runs 18 residues. Germline V gene sequence: CDR1 LGHNA, CDR2 YNFKEQ. The junction had 8 bases not matched to a gene; V was cut back by 1 base and J by 4 bases. The CDR3 here is CASSQGLLAGGFTGELFF. The CDR3, as DNA: TGTGCCAGCAGCCAAGGCCTGCTAGCGGGAGGTTTCACCGGGGAGCTGTTTTTT.

The chain is built from TRBV28 and TRBJ1-1; no firm D call. In germline, CDR1 is MDHEN, CDR2 SYDVKM. V shed 6 bases and J shed 0 bases, with 11 bases lying between them. CDR3 length: 14 residues. The DNA for the CDR3 is TGTGCCAGCAGCCCGGTCCGAATGAACACTGAAGCTTTCTTT. Translated: CASSPVRMNTEAFF.

This chain links TRBV11-2 with TRBJ1-2, with D maybe TRBD1 (6 bases). V was cut by 2 bases and J by 5 bases, with 9 bases left in between. This CDR3 is built from 13 residues. Per the germline V gene, CDR1 is SGHAT and CDR2 is FQNNGV. In DNA form, the CDR3 reads TGTGCCAGCAGCTTATCAACAGGGTATGGCTACACCTTC. It codes for CASSLSTGYGYTF.

The rearrangement links TRBV20-1 to TRBJ1-5, with D possibly being TRBD1 (6 bases). This CDR3 has 11 amino acids. With 8 bases removed from V and 4 bases from J, the gap between germline ends came to 9 bases. Germline-derived CDR1 and CDR2 are DFQATT and SNEGSKA (reference sequence). The CDR3 loop is CSTQGNQPQHF. The DNA of the CDR3 is TGCAGTACCCAGGGGAATCAGCCCCAGCATTTT.

The rearrangement joins TRBV19 to TRBJ2-3; TRBD2 aligns across 15 bases. Germline CDR1 and CDR2: LNHDA and SQIVND (reference sequence). This CDR3 comprises 18 residues. V lost 6 bases, J lost 3 bases, and 10 bases stayed unmatched. The chain's CDR3 is CASSLGLAGGPRTDTQYF. DNA for the CDR3: TGTGCCAGTAGCCTAGGACTAGCGGGAGGGCCGCGGACAGATACGCAGTATTTT.

As DNA, the CDR3 is TGTGCCAGCAGTCCTATTGGGACTAGCGGGGCTACAGAGACCCAGTACTTC. It codes for CASSPIGTSGATETQYF. The rearrangement joins TRBV2 to TRBJ2-5, with 13 bases lining up with TRBD2. V was pared by 5 bases and J by 4 bases, with 10 bases of the junction left unmatched. This CDR3 contains 17 residues. Germline-derived CDR1 and CDR2 are SNHLY and FYNNEI.